The sequence of this TCR beta chain was determined in a study of technical replicates of blood from four donors. Clones were sequenced by immunoSEQ multiplex PCR, and TCRdb holds only the in-frame ones, with some missing. Of fewer than 90,000 clones in the sample, 93% were seen once. The CDR3 loop spans 14 amino acids. V lost 0 bases and J lost 1, with 4 bases in between. The germline gives CDR1 SGDLS, CDR2 YYNGEE. This receptor was identified in a human donor in good health. This rearrangement joins TRBV9 to TRBJ2-2, with D uncertain. Sequencing input: T cells isolated from PBMCs. This chain's CDR3 is CASSVGQNTGELFF. The CDR3 DNA reads TGTGCCAGCAGCGTAGGACAGAACACCGGGGAGCTGTTTTTT. The full variable domain, in which reference TRBV9 and TRBJ2-2 provide the parts outside the CDR3, is DSGVTQTPKHLITATGQRVTLRCSPRSGDLSVYWYQQSLDQGLQFLIQYYNGEERAKGNILERFSAQQFPDLHSELNLSSLELGDSALYFCASSVGQNTGELFFGEGSRLTVL.